This T cell receptor beta chain emerged from a study of blood T cell repertoires in COVID-19. Enrolled through a virtual design, the participants were between 18 and 89 years of age and came from under 30 US areas. Before they entered the study, exposed participants had met a COVID-19 case within 2 weeks. V was trimmed by 0 bases and J by 6 bases, leaving 22 bases between them. The CDR3 extends over 17 amino acids. In germline, CDR1 is SGHRS, CDR2 YFSETQ. Authors' processing steps: Scientists estimated how many nucleated cells there were by amplifying reference gene primers. TCRdb's table, derived via immunoSEQ multiplex PCR, lists solely in-frame clones and lacks some. D and trimming come from the DNA, and the V and J calls and clone size come from that table. This table has 130,000 to 150,000 clones, around 87% appearing once.

Input material: PBMCs or T cells enriched from blood (not recorded which). The TCR originated in a woman in her forties who had been exposed to COVID-19. The V call is TRBV5-1, the J call TRBJ2-7, with a weak D call TRBD1 (6 bases). CDR3: CASSLDSKGRGHREQYF. The CDR3 DNA follows: TGCGCCAGCAGCTTGGACTCAAAGGGCAGGGGCCATCGCGAGCAGTACTTC. Full variable domain (remainder filled in from reference TRBV5-1 and TRBJ2-7): KAGVTQTPRYLIKTRGQQVTLSCSPISGHRSVSWYQQTPGQGLQFLFEYFSETQRNKGNFPGRFSGRQFSNSRSEMNVSTLELGDSALYLCASSLDSKGRGHREQYFGPGTRLTVT.